Listed here is a single T cell receptor beta chain. The antigen remains unidentified. This sample was included in a study of molecular identifiers for immune sequencing clone quantification. Looking at the study overall: Five portions were made in replicates from RNA of around 20,000 or 100,000 naive CD8 cells, and four underwent sequencing.

This CDR3 comprises 14 residues. The germline CDR1 and CDR2 sequences are LNHDA and SQIVND (reference sequence). V gave up 1 base and J gave up 6 bases, with 12 bases separating them. Points from the study as a whole: Spiked Jurkat TCR RNA from one cell was reportedly detectable among one million naive cells.

When naive CD8 T cells were sorted, they were gated as CD8+CD4-CCR7+CD45RA+. With listed TCR primers and previously described methods, bulk TCR libraries were prepared. TCRdb redid the calling of the PCR reads with MiXCR, one entry per CDR3 protein. The sample records 600,000 to 650,000 distinct CDR3 sequences, approximately 20% being singletons. The receptor's source is a human donor in good health. Some libraries in this study had Jurkat cell RNA spiked in. This chain connects TRBV19 to TRBJ1-2, with no clear D. The material sequenced was naive CD8+ T cells from blood, with Jurkat cell RNA spiked in. Subset defined: FACS-sorted CD8+CD4-CCR7+CD45RA+ naive T cells. The CDR3 loop reads CASSIGRGTDGYTF. In nucleotides, the CDR3 is TGTGCCAGTAGTATAGGTCGAGGCACGGATGGCTACACCTTC.